Each of the 29 T cell receptor beta chains below was sequenced from the same sample in a study of OX40 agonist ivuxolimab in advanced cancers. Assay used: immunoSEQ multiplex PCR; TCRdb lists only in-frame clones, some missing. The data show 60,000 to 65,000 clones, with 85% to 95% seen just once and roughly 12% held by the top ten. This specimen was CD4+ or CD8+ T cells sorted from blood, taken in a trial of the OX40 agonist ivuxolimab. Receptors were obtained from an adult with an advanced solid tumor such as melanoma, head and neck, liver or kidney cancer.

The chain recombines TRBV11-3 with TRBJ1-1; the match to TRBD1 covers 8 bases. This CDR3 has 15 amino acids. V lost 5 bases, J lost 5 bases, and 10 bases stayed unmatched. Per germline, CDR1 SGHNT and CDR2 YENEEA. CDR3 nucleotide sequence: TGTGCCAGCAGCACCCGGACAGGGAGTGGTACTGAAGCTTTCTTT. It yields the protein CASSTRTGSGTEAFF.

The V call is TRBV14, the J call TRBJ2-7; the D is unclear. V gave up 0 bases and J gave up 3 bases, with 12 bases separating them. Germline values: CDR1 SGHDN, CDR2 FVKESK. The CDR3 runs 15 residues. The CDR3 region is CASSQEKFSDYEQYF. CDR3 coding DNA: TGTGCCAGCAGCCAAGAAAAGTTCTCGGACTACGAGCAGTACTTC.

The chain recombines TRBV7-3 with TRBJ2-1, with TRBD2 matching over 11 bases. The CDR3 consists of 16 residues. The junction had 5 bases not matched to a gene; V was cut back by 1 base and J by 6 bases. Germline values: CDR1 SGHTA, CDR2 FQGTGA. For the CDR3, the DNA is TGTGCCAGCAGCTTAAACAGACTAGCGGGGATCAATGAGCAGTTCTTC. Translation: CASSLNRLAGINEQFF.

The chain joins TRBV5-1 to TRBJ2-6; 7 positions agree with TRBD1. Germline V CDR1 and CDR2: SGHRS, YFSETQ. The CDR3 extends over 17 amino acids. After removal of 4 bases from V and 4 bases from J, the junction contained 11 bases not matched to a gene. The CDR3 DNA reads as TGCGCCAGCAGCCAATATACAGGGGTGGAAGGGGCCAACGTCCTGACTTTC. Translated, it gives CASSQYTGVEGANVLTF. Full variable domain (rest looked up from reference TRBV5-1 and TRBJ2-6): KAGVTQTPRYLIKTRGQQVTLSCSPISGHRSVSWYQQTPGQGLQFLFEYFSETQRNKGNFPGRFSGRQFSNSRSEMNVSTLELGDSALYLCASSQYTGVEGANVLTFGAGSRLTVL.

This chain connects TRBV7-9 to TRBJ1-1; the D is unclear. Deletions cut 1 base from V and 4 bases from J, with 10 bases between. Germline-derived CDR1 and CDR2 are SEHNR and FQNEAQ (reference sequence). The CDR3 consists of 14 residues. The CDR3 reads CASSLGQDGTEAFF. The CDR3, as DNA: TGTGCCAGCAGCTTAGGGCAGGACGGCACTGAAGCTTTCTTT. Filled out from reference TRBV7-9 and TRBJ1-1, the complete variable domain reads DTGVSQNPRHKITKRGQNVTFRCDPISEHNRLYWYRQTLGQGPEFLTYFQNEAQLEKSRLLSDRFSAERPKGSFSTLEIQRTEQGDSAMYLCASSLGQDGTEAFFGQGTRLTVV.

The chain recombines TRBV18 with TRBJ2-1; TRBD1 aligns across 9 bases. The germline gives CDR1 KGHSH, CDR2 LQKENI. V lost 1 base and J lost 5; bases outside the gene matches: 3. This CDR3 contains 15 residues. CDR3 region: CASSPRDREDNEQFF. CDR3 bases: TGTGCCAGCTCACCACGGGACAGGGAGGACAATGAGCAGTTCTTC.

This clone was seen just once. This chain joins TRBV5-6 and TRBJ1-2; 9 nucleotides agree with TRBD1. CDR1 SGHDT and CDR2 YYEEEE come from the germline V gene. The CDR3 runs 17 residues. Germline trimming cut 4 bases from V and 0 bases from J; bases unmatched to any gene: 10. The CDR3 nucleotides read TGTGCCAGCAGCCCCGGACAGGGGAATAGGGCTAACTATGGCTACACCTTC. Its translation: CASSPGQGNRANYGYTF.

This chain joins TRBV6-5 and TRBJ1-1; no definite D call. The V end lost 1 base, the J end lost 3 bases, and 9 bases lay between the germline ends. CDR1 is MNHEY, CDR2 SVGAGI, per germline. The CDR3 is 14 residues long. CDR3 DNA sequence: TGTGCCAGCAGTTACTACGACACTGACACTGAAGCTTTCTTT. Its translation: CASSYYDTDTEAFF.

This clone was detected once. The chain combines TRBV7-9 with TRBJ2-1; 11 nucleotides agree with TRBD2. The V and J ends lost 1 base and 5 bases, in that order; junction bases with no gene match: 1. Germline CDR1 and CDR2: SEHNR and FQNEAQ (reference sequence). CDR3 length equals 15 residues. The CDR3 spells CASSLVAGGHNEQFF. The CDR3 DNA reads TGTGCCAGCAGCTTAGTAGCGGGAGGGCACAATGAGCAGTTCTTC.

The V and J genes are TRBV11-3 and TRBJ2-1; D remains ambiguous. V was clipped by 1 base and J by 9 bases, with 7 bases between them. CDR3 length: 12 amino acids. The germline V gene encodes CDR1 SGHNT and CDR2 YENEEA. CDR3 nucleotides: TGTGCCAGCAGCTTAGCAGGCGTTGAGCAGTTCTTC. It translates to CASSLAGVEQFF. Using reference TRBV11-3 and TRBJ2-1 for the parts outside the CDR3, the full variable domain is EAGVVQSPRYKIIEKKQPVAFWCNPISGHNTLYWYLQNLGQGPELLIRYENEEAVDDSQLPKDRFSAERLKGVDSTLKIQPAELGDSAVYLCASSLAGVEQFFGPGTRLTVL.

CDR3 in amino acids: CASSTGTGARTEAFF. CDR3 in DNA: TGCGCCAGCAGCACTGGCACGGGGGCGCGGACTGAAGCTTTCTTT. This rearrangement joins TRBV5-1 to TRBJ1-1; D is possibly TRBD1 (6 bases). The V and J ends lost 4 bases and 5 bases respectively, with 18 bases between them. There are 15 residues in the CDR3. Germline CDR1 and CDR2: SGHRS and YFSETQ.

The genes are TRBV4-3 and TRBJ2-1; 11 nucleotides agree with TRBD2. Germline CDR1 is LGHNA and CDR2 is YSLEER. V was pared by 0 bases and J by 2 bases, with 3 bases of the junction left unmatched. CDR3 length equals 17 residues. CDR3 DNA sequence: TGCGCCAGCAGCCAAGATAGTAGCGGGAGGGCCTACAATGAGCAGTTCTTC. Its protein is CASSQDSSGRAYNEQFF.

This clone is a singleton in its sample. This chain uses TRBV5-6 with TRBJ2-1; TRBD2 might be the D (5 bases). This CDR3 region has 15 residues. Germline V CDR1 and CDR2: SGHDT, YYEEEE. V lost 4 bases and J lost 0, with 11 bases in between. The CDR3, as DNA: TGTGCCAGCAGCCGCCTAGCCAACTCCTACAATGAGCAGTTCTTC. Translated, it gives CASSRLANSYNEQFF. Drawing the rest from reference TRBV5-6 and TRBJ2-1, the complete variable domain is DAGVTQSPTHLIKTRGQQVTLRCSPKSGHDTVSWYQQALGQGPQFIFQYYEEEERQRGNFPDRFSGHQFPNYSSELNVNALLLGDSALYLCASSRLANSYNEQFFGPGTRLTVL.

V usage is TRBV28 and J usage is TRBJ1-6, with no clear D. Germline V gene data show CDR1 as MDHEN and CDR2 as SYDVKM. V was pared by 6 bases and J by 11 bases, with 8 bases between. This CDR3 comprises 11 residues. Here the CDR3 DNA reads TGTGCCAGCAGCGATATGGCACCCCTCCACTTT. This encodes CASSDMAPLHF.

The chain has TRBV4-1 and TRBJ2-7; 9 nucleotides line up with TRBD1. With 0 bases clipped from V and 5 bases from J, the junction kept 14 bases outside the gene matches. The CDR3 length is 18 residues. The V gene's germline CDR1 is MGHRA and CDR2 YSYEKL. The CDR3 DNA sequence: TGCGCCAGCAGCCAAGAGCCGCTAACCGGGACAGGGTGGGACGAGCAGTACTTC. Protein product: CASSQEPLTGTGWDEQYF.

J is TRBJ2-7 and V is TRBV4-3; maybe TRBD2 (5 bases). The CDR3 spans 14 residues. V dropped 5 bases and J dropped 7 bases, with 18 bases sitting between them. Germline V gene data show CDR1 as LGHNA and CDR2 as YSLEER. CDR3 bases: TGCGCCAGCAGCGTAGCGCGAGGCACGGAAGAGCAGTACTTC. It encodes CASSVARGTEEQYF.

V usage is TRBV7-2 and J usage is TRBJ1-1; D unclear. V was trimmed by 0 bases and J by 5 bases, leaving 19 bases between them. CDR3 length equals 17 residues. From germline, CDR1 is SGHTA and CDR2 FQGNSA. Written as DNA, the CDR3 is TGTGCCAGCAGCTTAGCGCGCGACACTCGGCCTAAAACTGAAGCTTTCTTT. This sequence encodes CASSLARDTRPKTEAFF.

This chain uses TRBV27 with TRBJ2-5; TRBD2 agrees at 7 bases. The tail of the sequence fits TRBJ2-7 better, so the J call may be wrong. Germline V gene data show CDR1 as MNHEY and CDR2 as SMNVEV (reference sequence). The length of the CDR3 is 15 residues. The CDR3 here is CASSLSASGVYEQYF. The CDR3 region has the DNA TGTGCCAGCAGTTTATCTGCTAGCGGAGTCTACGAGCAGTACTTC.

The CDR3 nucleotides read TGTGCCAGCAGTACGACAGGGGGCGGCTCTGGGGCCAACGTCCTGACTTTC. Translating it yields CASSTTGGGSGANVLTF. The chain employs TRBV2 and TRBJ2-6; 10 nucleotides agree with TRBD1. CDR3 size: 17 residues. The V gene end was trimmed by 5 bases and the J gene end by 0 bases; junction bases not matched to a gene: 4. Germline-derived CDR1 and CDR2 are SNHLY and FYNNEI.

The chain has TRBV5-1 and TRBJ2-1, with D unresolved. The CDR3 covers 15 residues. CDR1 SGHRS and CDR2 YFSETQ come from the germline V gene. Trimming removed 6 bases from V and 0 bases from J, with 13 bases in between. For the CDR3, the DNA is TGCGCCAGCACCGCGCCCGAGAGCTCCTACAATGAGCAGTTCTTC. This gives the protein CASTAPESSYNEQFF.

The rearrangement uses TRBV27 and TRBJ2-1; 9 nucleotides match TRBD1. The CDR3 is made up of 13 amino acids. V trimming: 5 bases; J trimming: 9 bases; junction bases outside the gene matches: 5. The germline V gene encodes CDR1 MNHEY and CDR2 SMNVEV (reference sequence). In DNA form, the CDR3 reads TGTGCCAGCAGTCTCGGACAGGGGAGTGAGCAGTTCTTC. Protein: CASSLGQGSEQFF.

The genes are TRBV2 and TRBJ2-7; tentative D call: TRBD2 (5 bases). Germline values: CDR1 SNHLY, CDR2 FYNNEI. V lost 7 bases to trimming and J lost 2 bases, with 12 bases between them. The length of the CDR3 is 13 residues. DNA for the CDR3: TGTGCCAGCACGGTTACGGAGGCCTACGAGCAGTACTTC. Translating it yields CASTVTEAYEQYF.

The chain is built from TRBV19 and TRBJ2-7, with 7 nucleotides matching TRBD2. The junction had 5 bases not matched to a gene; V was cut back by 5 bases and J by 1 base. There are 14 residues in the CDR3. Germline-derived CDR1 and CDR2 are LNHDA and SQIVND (reference sequence). This chain's CDR3 is CASSPSSGSYEQYF. For the CDR3, the DNA is TGTGCCAGTAGTCCAAGTAGCGGGTCCTACGAGCAGTACTTC.

With respect to this clone: The sample contains more than one DNA sequence encoding this CDR3. This chain connects TRBV27 to TRBJ2-7; TRBD2 aligns across 14 bases. J was trimmed by 2 bases and V by 3 bases; bases with no gene match: 0. This CDR3 has 15 residues. Germline CDR1 MNHEY, CDR2 SMNVEV (reference sequence). The CDR3 region is CASSLTSGRAYEQYF. CDR3 DNA sequence: TGTGCCAGCAGTTTGACTAGCGGGAGGGCCTACGAGCAGTACTTC.

The CDR3 protein is CASTGTSGRARNEQFF. The CDR3 DNA follows: TGTGCCAGCACCGGGACTAGCGGGAGGGCCAGAAATGAGCAGTTCTTC. The rearrangement links TRBV7-9 to TRBJ2-1; 16 bases are a match to TRBD2. This CDR3 is 16 amino acids long. The ends lost 7 bases at V and 7 bases at J; junction bases unmatched: 7. CDR1 and CDR2 from the germline V gene are SEHNR and FQNEAQ (reference sequence).

This chain connects TRBV28 to TRBJ1-2, with 9 bases aligning to TRBD1. The CDR3 length is 14 residues. J was trimmed by 4 bases and V by 4 bases; bases with no gene match: 4. Germline V gene lookup returns CDR1 MDHEN and CDR2 SYDVKM. The CDR3, as DNA: TGTGCCAGCAGTTCACAGGGGGCTTTCTATGGCTACACCTTC. The encoded protein is CASSSQGAFYGYTF.

This clone was picked up a small number of times. This chain connects TRBV6-1 to TRBJ2-7; 8 bases map to TRBD1. The CDR3 spans 15 residues. CDR1 is MNHNS and CDR2 is SASEGT in the germline V gene. V trimming: 3 bases; J trimming: 1 base; junction bases outside the gene matches: 5. The chain's CDR3 is CASSDVGTGSYEQYF. As DNA, the CDR3 is TGTGCCAGCAGTGATGTCGGGACAGGTTCCTACGAGCAGTACTTC.

This chain uses TRBV28 with TRBJ1-5; D uncertain. Germline CDR1 and CDR2: MDHEN and SYDVKM. This CDR3 is 14 amino acids long. V was pared by 1 base and J by 7 bases, with 11 bases between. CDR3 in amino acids: CASSLLEGEQPQHF. CDR3 nucleotide sequence: TGTGCCAGCAGTTTATTGGAGGGAGAGCAGCCCCAGCATTTT.

This clone was picked up a small number of times. The rearrangement joins TRBV5-5 to TRBJ1-1, with D unresolved. Germline CDR1 reads SGHKS; CDR2 reads YYEKEE (reference sequence). CDR3 length equals 11 residues. Trimming removed 0 bases at V and 8 bases at J, with 5 bases between. The CDR3 loop is CASSLGREAFF. The CDR3 DNA reads as TGTGCCAGCAGCTTGGGGAGGGAAGCTTTCTTT.